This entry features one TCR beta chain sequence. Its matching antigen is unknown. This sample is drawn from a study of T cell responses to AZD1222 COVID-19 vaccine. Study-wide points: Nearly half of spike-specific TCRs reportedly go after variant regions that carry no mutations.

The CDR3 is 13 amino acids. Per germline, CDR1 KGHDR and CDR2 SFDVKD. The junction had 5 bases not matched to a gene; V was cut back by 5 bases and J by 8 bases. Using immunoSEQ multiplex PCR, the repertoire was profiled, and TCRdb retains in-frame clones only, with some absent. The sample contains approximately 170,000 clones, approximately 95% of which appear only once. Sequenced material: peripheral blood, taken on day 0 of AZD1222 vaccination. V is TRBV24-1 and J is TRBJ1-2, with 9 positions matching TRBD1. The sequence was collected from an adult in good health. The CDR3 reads CATSAGQGSGYTF. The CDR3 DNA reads TGTGCCACCAGTGCGGGACAGGGATCCGGCTACACCTTC.